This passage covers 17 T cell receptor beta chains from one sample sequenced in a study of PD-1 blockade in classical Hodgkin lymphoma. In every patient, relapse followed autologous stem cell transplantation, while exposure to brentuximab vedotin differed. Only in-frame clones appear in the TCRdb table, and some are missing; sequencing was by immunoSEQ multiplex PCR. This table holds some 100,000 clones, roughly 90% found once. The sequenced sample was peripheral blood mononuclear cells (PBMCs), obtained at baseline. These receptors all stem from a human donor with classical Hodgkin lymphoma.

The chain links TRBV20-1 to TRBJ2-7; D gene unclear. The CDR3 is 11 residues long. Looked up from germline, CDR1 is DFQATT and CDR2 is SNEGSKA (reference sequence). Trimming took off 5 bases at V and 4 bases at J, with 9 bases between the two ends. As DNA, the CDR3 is TGCAGTGCTCATGCAGGTTACGAGCAGTACTTC. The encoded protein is CSAHAGYEQYF.

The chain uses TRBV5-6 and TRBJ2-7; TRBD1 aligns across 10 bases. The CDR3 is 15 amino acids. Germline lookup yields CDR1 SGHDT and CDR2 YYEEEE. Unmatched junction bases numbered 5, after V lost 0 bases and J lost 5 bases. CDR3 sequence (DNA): TGTGCCAGCAGCTTGGGCGGGGACAGGGGCCACGAGCAGTACTTC. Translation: CASSLGGDRGHEQYF.

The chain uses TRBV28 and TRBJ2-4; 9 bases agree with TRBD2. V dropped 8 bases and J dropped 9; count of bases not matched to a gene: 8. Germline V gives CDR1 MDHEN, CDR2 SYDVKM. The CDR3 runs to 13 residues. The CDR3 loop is CASEAGGRGIQYF. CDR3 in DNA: TGTGCCAGCGAAGCGGGAGGTCGGGGCATTCAGTACTTC.

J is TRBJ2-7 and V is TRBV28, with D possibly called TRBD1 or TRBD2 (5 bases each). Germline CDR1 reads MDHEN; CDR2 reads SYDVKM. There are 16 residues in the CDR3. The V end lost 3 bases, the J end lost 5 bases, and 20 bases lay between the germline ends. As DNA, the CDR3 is TGTGCCAGCAGTTTTCTTGGGACGGATAGAGTCCACGAGCAGTACTTC. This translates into CASSFLGTDRVHEQYF.

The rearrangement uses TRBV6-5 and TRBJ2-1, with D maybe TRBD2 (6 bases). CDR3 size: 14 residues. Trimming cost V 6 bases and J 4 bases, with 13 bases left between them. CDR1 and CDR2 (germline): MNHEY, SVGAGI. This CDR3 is CASRGGTAYNEQFF. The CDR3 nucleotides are TGTGCCAGCAGGGGCGGGACCGCTTACAATGAGCAGTTCTTC.

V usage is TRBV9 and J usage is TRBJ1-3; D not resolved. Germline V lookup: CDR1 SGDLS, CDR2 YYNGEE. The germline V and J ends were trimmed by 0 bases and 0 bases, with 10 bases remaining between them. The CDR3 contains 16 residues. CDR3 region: CASSVEGATSGNTIYF. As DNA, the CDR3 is TGTGCCAGCAGCGTAGAAGGAGCAACCTCTGGAAACACCATATATTTT.

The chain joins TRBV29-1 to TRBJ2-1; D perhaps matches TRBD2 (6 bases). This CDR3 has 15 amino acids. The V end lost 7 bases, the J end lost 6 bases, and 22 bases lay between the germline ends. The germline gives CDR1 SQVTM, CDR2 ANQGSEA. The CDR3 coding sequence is TGCAGCGCCAGGAATACCGCTCTAGCGCGCAATGAGCAGTTCTTC. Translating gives CSARNTALARNEQFF.

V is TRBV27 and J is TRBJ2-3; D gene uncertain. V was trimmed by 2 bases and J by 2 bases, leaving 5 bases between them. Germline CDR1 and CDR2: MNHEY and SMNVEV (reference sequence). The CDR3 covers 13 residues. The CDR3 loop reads CASSLLYTDTQYF. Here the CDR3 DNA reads TGTGCCAGCAGTTTACTGTACACAGATACGCAGTATTTT.

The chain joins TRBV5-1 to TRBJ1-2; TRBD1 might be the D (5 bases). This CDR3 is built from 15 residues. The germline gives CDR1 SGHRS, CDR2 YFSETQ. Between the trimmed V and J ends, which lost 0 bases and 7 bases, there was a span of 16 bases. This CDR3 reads CASSLVGRESGGYTF. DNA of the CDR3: TGCGCCAGCAGCTTGGTTGGCAGGGAATCTGGTGGCTACACCTTC.

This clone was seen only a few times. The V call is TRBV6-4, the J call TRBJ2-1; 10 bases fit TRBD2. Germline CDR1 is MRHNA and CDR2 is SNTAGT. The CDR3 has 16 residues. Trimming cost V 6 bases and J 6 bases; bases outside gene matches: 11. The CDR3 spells CASSPLAGLLGNEQFF. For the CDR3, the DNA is TGTGCCAGCAGCCCACTAGCGGGATTGTTGGGCAATGAGCAGTTCTTC.

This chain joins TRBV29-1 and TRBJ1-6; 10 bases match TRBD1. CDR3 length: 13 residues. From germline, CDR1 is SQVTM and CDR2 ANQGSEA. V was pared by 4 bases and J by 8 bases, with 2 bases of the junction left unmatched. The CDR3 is CSVGDRGDSPLHF. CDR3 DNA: TGCAGCGTTGGGGACAGGGGTGATTCACCCCTCCACTTT.

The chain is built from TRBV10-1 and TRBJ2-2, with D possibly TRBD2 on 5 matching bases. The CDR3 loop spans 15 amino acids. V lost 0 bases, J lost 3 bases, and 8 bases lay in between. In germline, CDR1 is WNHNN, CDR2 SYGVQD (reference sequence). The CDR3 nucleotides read TGCGCCAGCAGTGAGTCGAGGGCATACACCGGGGAGCTGTTTTTT. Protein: CASSESRAYTGELFF.

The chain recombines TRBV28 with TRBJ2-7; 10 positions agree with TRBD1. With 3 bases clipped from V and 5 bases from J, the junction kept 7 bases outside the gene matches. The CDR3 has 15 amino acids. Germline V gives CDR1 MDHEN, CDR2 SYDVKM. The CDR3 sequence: CASSFVEDRGDEQYF. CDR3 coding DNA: TGTGCCAGCAGTTTTGTAGAGGACAGGGGGGACGAGCAGTACTTC. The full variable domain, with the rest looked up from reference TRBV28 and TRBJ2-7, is DVKVTQSSRYLVKRTGEKVFLECVQDMDHENMFWYRQDPGLGLRLIYFSYDVKMKEKGDIPEGYSVSREKKERFSLILESASTNQTSMYLCASSFVEDRGDEQYFGPGTRLTVT.

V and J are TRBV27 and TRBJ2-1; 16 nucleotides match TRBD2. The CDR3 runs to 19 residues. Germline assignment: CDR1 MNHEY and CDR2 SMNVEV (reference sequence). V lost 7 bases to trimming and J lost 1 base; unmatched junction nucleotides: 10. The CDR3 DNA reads TGTGCCAGCAACAAATTGGGACTAGCGGGAGGGGGATCCTACAATGAGCAGTTCTTC. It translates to CASNKLGLAGGGSYNEQFF.

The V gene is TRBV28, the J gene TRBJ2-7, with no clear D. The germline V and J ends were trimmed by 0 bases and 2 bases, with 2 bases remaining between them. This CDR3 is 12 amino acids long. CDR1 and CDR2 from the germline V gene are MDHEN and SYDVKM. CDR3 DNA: TGTGCCAGCAGTTTATGGACCTACGAGCAGTACTTC. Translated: CASSLWTYEQYF. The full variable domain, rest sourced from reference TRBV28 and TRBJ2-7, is DVKVTQSSRYLVKRTGEKVFLECVQDMDHENMFWYRQDPGLGLRLIYFSYDVKMKEKGDIPEGYSVSREKKERFSLILESASTNQTSMYLCASSLWTYEQYFGPGTRLTVT.

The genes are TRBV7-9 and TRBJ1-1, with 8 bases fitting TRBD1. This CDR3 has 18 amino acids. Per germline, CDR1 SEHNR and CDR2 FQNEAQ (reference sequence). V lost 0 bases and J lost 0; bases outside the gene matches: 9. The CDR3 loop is CASSLARTTTGVNTEAFF. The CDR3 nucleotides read TGTGCCAGCAGCTTAGCGAGAACAACGACAGGGGTGAACACTGAAGCTTTCTTT.

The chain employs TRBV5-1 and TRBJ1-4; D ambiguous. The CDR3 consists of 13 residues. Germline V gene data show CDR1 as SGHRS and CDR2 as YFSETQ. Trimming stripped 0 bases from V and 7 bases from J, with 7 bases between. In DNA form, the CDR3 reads TGCGCCAGCAGCTTGGAATTAGGTGAAAAACTGTTTTTT. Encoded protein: CASSLELGEKLFF. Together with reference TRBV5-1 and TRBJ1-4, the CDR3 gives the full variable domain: KAGVTQTPRYLIKTRGQQVTLSCSPISGHRSVSWYQQTPGQGLQFLFEYFSETQRNKGNFPGRFSGRQFSNSRSEMNVSTLELGDSALYLCASSLELGEKLFFGSGTQLSVL.